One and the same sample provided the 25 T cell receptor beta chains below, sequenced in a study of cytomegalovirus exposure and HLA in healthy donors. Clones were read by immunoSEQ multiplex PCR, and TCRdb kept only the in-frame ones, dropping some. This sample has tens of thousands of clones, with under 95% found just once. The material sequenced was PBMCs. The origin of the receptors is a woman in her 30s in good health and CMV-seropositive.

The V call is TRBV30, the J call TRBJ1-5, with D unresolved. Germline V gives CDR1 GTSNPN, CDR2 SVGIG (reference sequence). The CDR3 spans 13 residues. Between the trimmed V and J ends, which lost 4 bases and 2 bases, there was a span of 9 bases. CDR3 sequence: CAWNGGGNQPQHF. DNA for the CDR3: TGTGCCTGGAATGGCGGAGGCAATCAGCCCCAGCATTTT. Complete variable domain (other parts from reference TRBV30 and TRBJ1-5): SQTIHQWPATLVQPVGSPLSLECTVEGTSNPNLYWYRQAAGRGLQLLFYSVGIGQISSEVPQNLSASRPQDRQFILSSKKLLLSDSGFYLCAWNGGGNQPQHFGDGTRLSIL.

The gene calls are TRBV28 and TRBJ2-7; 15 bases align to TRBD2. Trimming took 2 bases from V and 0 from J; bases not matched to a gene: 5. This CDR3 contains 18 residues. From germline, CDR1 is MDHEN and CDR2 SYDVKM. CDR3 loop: CASSLGTSGRPSSYEQYF. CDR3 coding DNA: TGTGCCAGCAGTTTAGGGACTAGCGGGAGGCCGAGCTCCTACGAGCAGTACTTC.

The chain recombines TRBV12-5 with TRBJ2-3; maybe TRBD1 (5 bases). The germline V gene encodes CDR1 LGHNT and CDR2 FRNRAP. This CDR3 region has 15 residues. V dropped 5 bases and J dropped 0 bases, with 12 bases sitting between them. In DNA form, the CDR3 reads TGTGCTAGTGGTAAGGGCCAGGGTAGCACAGATACGCAGTATTTT. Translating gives CASGKGQGSTDTQYF.

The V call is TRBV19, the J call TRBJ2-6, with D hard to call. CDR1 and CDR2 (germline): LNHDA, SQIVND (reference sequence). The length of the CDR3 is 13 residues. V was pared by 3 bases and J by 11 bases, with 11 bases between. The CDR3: CASSMGRSDVLTF. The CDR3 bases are TGTGCCAGTAGTATGGGCAGGTCTGACGTCCTGACTTTC. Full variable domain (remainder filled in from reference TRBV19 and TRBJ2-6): DGGITQSPKYLFRKEGQNVTLSCEQNLNHDAMYWYRQDPGQGLRLIYYSQIVNDFQKGDIAEGYSVSREKKESFPLTVTSAQKNPTAFYLCASSMGRSDVLTFGAGSRLTVL.

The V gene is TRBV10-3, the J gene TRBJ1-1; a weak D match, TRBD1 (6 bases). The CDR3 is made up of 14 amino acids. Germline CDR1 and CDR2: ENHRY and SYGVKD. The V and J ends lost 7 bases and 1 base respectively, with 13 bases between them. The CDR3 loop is CAIKGGQTNTEAFF. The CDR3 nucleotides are TGTGCCATCAAGGGTGGACAGACGAACACTGAAGCTTTCTTT.

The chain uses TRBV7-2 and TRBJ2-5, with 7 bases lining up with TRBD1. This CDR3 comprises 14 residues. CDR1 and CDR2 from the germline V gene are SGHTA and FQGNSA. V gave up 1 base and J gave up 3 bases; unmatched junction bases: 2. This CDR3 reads CASSLDRGKETQYF. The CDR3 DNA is TGTGCCAGCAGCTTAGACAGGGGAAAAGAGACCCAGTACTTC.

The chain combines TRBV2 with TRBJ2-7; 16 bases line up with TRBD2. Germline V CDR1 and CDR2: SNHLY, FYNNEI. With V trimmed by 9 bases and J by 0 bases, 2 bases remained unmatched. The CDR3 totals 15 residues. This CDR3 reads CARGTSGRVSYEQYF. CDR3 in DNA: TGTGCCAGGGGGACTAGCGGGAGGGTCTCCTACGAGCAGTACTTC.

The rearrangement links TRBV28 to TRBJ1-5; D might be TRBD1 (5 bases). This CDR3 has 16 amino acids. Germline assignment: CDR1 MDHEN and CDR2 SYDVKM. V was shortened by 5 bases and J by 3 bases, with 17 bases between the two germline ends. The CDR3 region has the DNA TGTGCCAGCAGTCAACAGGTGACCCCCCCCAATCAGCCCCAGCATTTT. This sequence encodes CASSQQVTPPNQPQHF. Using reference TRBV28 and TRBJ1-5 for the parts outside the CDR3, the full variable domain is DVKVTQSSRYLVKRTGEKVFLECVQDMDHENMFWYRQDPGLGLRLIYFSYDVKMKEKGDIPEGYSVSREKKERFSLILESASTNQTSMYLCASSQQVTPPNQPQHFGDGTRLSIL.

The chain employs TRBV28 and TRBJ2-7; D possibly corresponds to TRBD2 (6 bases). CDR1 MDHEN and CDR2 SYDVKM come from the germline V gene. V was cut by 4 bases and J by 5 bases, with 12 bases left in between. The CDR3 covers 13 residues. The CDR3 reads CASSSPRRDEQYF. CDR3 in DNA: TGTGCCAGCAGTTCCCCCAGGAGGGACGAGCAGTACTTC.

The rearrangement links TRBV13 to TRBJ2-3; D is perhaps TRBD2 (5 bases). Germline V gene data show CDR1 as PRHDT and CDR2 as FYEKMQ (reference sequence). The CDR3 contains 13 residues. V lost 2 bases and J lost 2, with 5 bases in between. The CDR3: CASSLRDTDTQYF. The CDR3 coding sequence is TGTGCCAGCAGCTTACGGGACACAGATACGCAGTATTTT.

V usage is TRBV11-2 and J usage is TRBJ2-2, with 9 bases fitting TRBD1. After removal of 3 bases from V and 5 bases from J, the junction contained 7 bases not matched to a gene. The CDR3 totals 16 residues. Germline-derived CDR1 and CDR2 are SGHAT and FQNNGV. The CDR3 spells CASSLLGQGHTGELFF. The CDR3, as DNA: TGTGCCAGCAGCTTGTTGGGACAGGGACATACCGGGGAGCTGTTTTTT.

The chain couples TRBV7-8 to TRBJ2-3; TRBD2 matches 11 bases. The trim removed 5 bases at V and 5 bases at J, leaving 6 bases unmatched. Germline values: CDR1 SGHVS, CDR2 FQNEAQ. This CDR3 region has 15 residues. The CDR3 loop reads CASSLRTSGGDTQYF. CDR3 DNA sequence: TGTGCCAGCAGCCTCAGAACTAGCGGGGGAGATACGCAGTATTTT.

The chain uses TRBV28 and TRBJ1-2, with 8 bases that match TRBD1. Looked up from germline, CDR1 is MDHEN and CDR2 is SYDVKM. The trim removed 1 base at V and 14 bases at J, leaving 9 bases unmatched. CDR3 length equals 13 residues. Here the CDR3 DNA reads TGTGCCAGCAGTTTATTAGACAGGGGAGGATGGACCTTC. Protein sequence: CASSLLDRGGWTF.

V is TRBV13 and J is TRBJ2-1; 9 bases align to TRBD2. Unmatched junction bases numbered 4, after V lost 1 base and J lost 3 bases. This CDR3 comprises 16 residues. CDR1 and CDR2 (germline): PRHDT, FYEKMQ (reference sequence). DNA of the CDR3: TGTGCCAGCAGCTTAGTCGGGACTAGCCACTACAATGAGCAGTTCTTC. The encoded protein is CASSLVGTSHYNEQFF.

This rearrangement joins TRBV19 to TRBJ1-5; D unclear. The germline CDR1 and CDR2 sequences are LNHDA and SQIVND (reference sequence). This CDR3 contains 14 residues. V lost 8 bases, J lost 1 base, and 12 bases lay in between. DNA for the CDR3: TGTGCCAGTGCTTATGCCCAGAGCAATCAGCCCCAGCATTTT. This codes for CASAYAQSNQPQHF. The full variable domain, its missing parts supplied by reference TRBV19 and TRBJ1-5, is DGGITQSPKYLFRKEGQNVTLSCEQNLNHDAMYWYRQDPGQGLRLIYYSQIVNDFQKGDIAEGYSVSREKKESFPLTVTSAQKNPTAFYLCASAYAQSNQPQHFGDGTRLSIL.

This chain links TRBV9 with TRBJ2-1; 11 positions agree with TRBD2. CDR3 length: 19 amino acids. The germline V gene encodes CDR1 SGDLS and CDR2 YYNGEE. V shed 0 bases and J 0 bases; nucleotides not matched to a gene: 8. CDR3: CASSVALAGGPTSYNEQFF. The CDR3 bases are TGTGCCAGCAGCGTAGCTCTAGCGGGAGGCCCGACCTCCTACAATGAGCAGTTCTTC.

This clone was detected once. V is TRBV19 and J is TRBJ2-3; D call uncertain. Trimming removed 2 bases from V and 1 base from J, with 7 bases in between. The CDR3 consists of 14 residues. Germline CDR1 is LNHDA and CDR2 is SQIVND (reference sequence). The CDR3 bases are TGTGCCAGTAGTATATCCCAGGGCACAGATACGCAGTATTTT. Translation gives CASSISQGTDTQYF.

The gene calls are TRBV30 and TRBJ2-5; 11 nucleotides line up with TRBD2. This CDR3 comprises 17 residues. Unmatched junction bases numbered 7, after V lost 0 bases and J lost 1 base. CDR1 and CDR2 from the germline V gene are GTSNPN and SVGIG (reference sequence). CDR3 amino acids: CAWSVYAGTSGQETQYF. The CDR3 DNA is TGTGCCTGGAGTGTATATGCCGGGACTAGCGGCCAAGAGACCCAGTACTTC.

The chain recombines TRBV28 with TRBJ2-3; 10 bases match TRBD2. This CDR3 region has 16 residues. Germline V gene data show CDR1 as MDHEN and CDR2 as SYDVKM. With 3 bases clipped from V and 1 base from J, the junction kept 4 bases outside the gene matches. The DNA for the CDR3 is TGTGCCAGCAGTTTTGTTGGGACTAGCGGCACAGATACGCAGTATTTT. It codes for CASSFVGTSGTDTQYF.

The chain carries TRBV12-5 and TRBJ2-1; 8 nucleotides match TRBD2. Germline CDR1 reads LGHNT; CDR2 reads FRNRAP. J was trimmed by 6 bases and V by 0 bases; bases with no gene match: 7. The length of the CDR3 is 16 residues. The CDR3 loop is CASGLVPGGPFNEQFF. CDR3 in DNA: TGTGCTAGTGGTTTGGTACCGGGAGGGCCCTTCAATGAGCAGTTCTTC.

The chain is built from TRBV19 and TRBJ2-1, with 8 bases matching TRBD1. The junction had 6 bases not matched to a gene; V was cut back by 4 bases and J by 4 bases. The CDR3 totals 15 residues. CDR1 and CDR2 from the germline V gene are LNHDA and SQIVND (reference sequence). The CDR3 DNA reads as TGTGCCAGTAGTAAGACAGGGGAAGGGTACAATGAGCAGTTCTTC. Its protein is CASSKTGEGYNEQFF.

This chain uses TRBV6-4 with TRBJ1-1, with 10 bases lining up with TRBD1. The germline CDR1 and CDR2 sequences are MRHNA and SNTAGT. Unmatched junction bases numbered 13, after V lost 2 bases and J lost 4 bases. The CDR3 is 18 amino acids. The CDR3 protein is CASSDPKGDRGRVTEAFF. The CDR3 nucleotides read TGTGCCAGCAGTGACCCTAAAGGAGACAGGGGGCGGGTCACTGAAGCTTTCTTT.

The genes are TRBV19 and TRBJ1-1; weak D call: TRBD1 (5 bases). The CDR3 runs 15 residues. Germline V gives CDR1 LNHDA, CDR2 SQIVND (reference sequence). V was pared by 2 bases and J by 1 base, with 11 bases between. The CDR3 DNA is TGTGCCAGTAGTATATCCGGGACTGAGAACACTGAAGCTTTCTTT. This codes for CASSISGTENTEAFF.

CDR3 amino acids: CASTDRQGKSTEAFF. Written as DNA, the CDR3 is TGTGCCAGCACCGACCGACAGGGGAAGAGCACTGAAGCTTTCTTT. The J gene is TRBJ1-1, the V gene TRBV2; 8 bases fit TRBD1. After removal of 7 bases from V and 4 bases from J, the junction contained 11 bases not matched to a gene. The CDR3 runs to 15 residues. Germline lookup yields CDR1 SNHLY and CDR2 FYNNEI.

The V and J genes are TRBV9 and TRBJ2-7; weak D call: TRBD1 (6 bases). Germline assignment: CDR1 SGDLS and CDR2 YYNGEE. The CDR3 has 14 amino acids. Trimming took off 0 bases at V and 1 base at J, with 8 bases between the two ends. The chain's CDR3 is CASSVGQVSYEQYF. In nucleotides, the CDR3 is TGTGCCAGCAGCGTAGGACAGGTTTCCTACGAGCAGTACTTC.